The present entry profiles one T cell receptor beta chain with its context. Its antigen is not known. The source of the sample is a study of OX40 agonist ivuxolimab in advanced cancers. Study-wide findings and caveats: Also showing low normalized T-cell clonal expansion were some of the nonresponders. CD4+ and CD8+ blood T cells expanded clonally by week 6 at 0.1 to 3.0 mg/kg. The antigen specificity of the peripheral T cells (those that were expanded) was not determined.

This table comes from immunoSEQ multiplex PCR, and its TCRdb copy is limited to in-frame clones, with some not included. The sample shows around 100,000 clones, around 93% of them seen only once. The sequenced sample was CD4+ or CD8+ T cells sorted from blood, obtained in a trial of the OX40 agonist ivuxolimab. This TCR was recovered from an adult with an advanced solid tumor such as melanoma, head and neck, liver or kidney cancer.

Here the CDR3 reads CASSYAGGGYNEQFF. The CDR3 region has the DNA TGTGCCAGCAGTTATGCGGGGGGGGGCTACAATGAGCAGTTCTTC. The V call is TRBV6-6, the J call TRBJ2-1; 9 bases line up with TRBD2. The germline CDR1 and CDR2 sequences are MNHNY and SVGAGI (reference sequence). CDR3 size: 15 residues. Losses at the gene ends were 3 bases for V and 3 bases for J; bases not matched to a gene: 3.